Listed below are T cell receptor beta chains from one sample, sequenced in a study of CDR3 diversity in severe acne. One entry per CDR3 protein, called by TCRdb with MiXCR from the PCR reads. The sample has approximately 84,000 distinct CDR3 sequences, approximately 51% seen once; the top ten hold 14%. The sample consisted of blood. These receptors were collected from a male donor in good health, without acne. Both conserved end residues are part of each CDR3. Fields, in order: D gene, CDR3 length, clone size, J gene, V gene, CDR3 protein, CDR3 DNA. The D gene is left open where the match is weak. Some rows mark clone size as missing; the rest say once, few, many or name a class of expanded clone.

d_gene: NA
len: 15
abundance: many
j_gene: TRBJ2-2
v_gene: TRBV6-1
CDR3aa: CASSEAVGLSGELFF
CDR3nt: TGTGCCAGCAGTGAAGCGGTGGGGTTGAGCGGGGAGCTGTTTTTT

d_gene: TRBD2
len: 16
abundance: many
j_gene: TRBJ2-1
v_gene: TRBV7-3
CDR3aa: CASSYGSGGPYNEQFF
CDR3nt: TGTGCCAGCAGCTATGGTTCGGGGGGGCCCTACAATGAGCAGTTCTTC

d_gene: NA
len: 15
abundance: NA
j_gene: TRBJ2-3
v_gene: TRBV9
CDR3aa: CGTRQARGGGDTQYF
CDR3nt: TGTGGCACCAGGCAAGCGAGAGGGGGGGGGGATACGCAGTATTTT

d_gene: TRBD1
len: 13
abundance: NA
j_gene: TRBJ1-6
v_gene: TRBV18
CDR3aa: CASSSGGDSPLHF
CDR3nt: TGTGCCAGCTCATCAGGGGGCGATTCACCCCTCCACTTT

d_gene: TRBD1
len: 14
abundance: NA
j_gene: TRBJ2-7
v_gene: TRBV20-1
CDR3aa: CSAAGTGGSYEQYF
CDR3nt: TGCAGTGCTGCAGGTACAGGGGGCTCCTACGAGCAGTACTTC

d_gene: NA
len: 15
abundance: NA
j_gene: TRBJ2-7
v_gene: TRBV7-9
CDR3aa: CASSSLGGGEDEQYF
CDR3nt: TGTGCCAGCAGCTCTCTAGGGGGAGGAGAGGACGAGCAGTACTTC

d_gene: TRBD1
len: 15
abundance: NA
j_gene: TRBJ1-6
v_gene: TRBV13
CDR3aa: CASSKQGTHNSPLHF
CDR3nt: TGTGCCAGCAGCAAACAGGGGACCCATAATTCACCCCTCCACTTT

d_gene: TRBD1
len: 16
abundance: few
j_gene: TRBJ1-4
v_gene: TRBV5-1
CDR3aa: CASSQGQGARSEKLFF
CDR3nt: TGCGCCAGCAGCCAAGGACAGGGGGCGCGATCTGAAAAACTGTTTTTT

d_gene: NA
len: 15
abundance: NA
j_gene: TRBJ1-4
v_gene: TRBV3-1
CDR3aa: CASSGQGDEFGKLFF
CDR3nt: TGTGCCAGCAGCGGTCAGGGCGACGAGTTTGGAAAACTGTTTTTT

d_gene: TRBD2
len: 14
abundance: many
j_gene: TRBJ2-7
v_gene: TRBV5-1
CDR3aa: CASSFSAGVNEQYF
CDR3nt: TGCGCCAGCAGCTTCTCGGCGGGAGTAAACGAGCAGTACTTC

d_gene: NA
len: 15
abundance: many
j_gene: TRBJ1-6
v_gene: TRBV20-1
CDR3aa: CSARSSSGESSPLHF
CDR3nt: TGCAGTGCTAGATCCTCCTCGGGGGAGTCCTCACCCCTCCACTTT

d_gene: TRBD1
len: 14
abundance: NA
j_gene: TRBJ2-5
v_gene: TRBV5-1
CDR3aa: CASSSGQGIDTQYF
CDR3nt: TGCGCCAGCAGCTCGGGACAGGGGATAGATACGCAGTACTTC

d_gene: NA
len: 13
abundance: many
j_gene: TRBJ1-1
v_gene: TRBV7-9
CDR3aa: CASGVGENTEAFF
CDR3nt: TGTGCCAGCGGGGTGGGGGAAAACACTGAAGCTTTCTTT

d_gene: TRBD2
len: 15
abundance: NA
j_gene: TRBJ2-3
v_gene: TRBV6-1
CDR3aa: CASSGLASSTDTQYF
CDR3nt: TGTGCCAGCAGTGGACTAGCGAGTAGCACAGATACGCAGTATTTT

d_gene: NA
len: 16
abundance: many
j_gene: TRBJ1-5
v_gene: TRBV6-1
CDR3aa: CASSLSGKEGNQPQHF
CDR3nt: TGTGCCAGCAGTCTGTCAGGGAAAGAGGGCAATCAGCCCCAGCATTTT

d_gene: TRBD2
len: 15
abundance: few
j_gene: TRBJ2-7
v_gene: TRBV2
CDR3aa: CASSGGTSGGRQQYF
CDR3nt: TGTGCCAGCAGCGGAGGGACTAGCGGAGGGCGACAGCAGTACTTC

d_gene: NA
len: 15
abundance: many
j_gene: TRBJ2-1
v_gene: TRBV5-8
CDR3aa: CASSLTSSPYNEQFF
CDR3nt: TGTGCCAGCAGCTTGACCTCGAGCCCCTACAATGAGCAGTTCTTC

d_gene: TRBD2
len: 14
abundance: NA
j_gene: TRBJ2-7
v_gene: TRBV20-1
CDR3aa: CSARTSGQSYEQYF
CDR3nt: TGCAGTGCCAGGACTAGCGGGCAGTCCTACGAGCAGTACTTC

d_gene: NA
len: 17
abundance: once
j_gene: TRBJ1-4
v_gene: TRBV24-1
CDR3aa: CATSDSTEGPGLEKLFF
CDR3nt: TGCGCCACCAGTGATTCAACGGAAGGTCCCGGACTAGAAAAACTGTTTTTT

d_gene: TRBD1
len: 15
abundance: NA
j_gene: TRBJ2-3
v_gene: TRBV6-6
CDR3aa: CASSGQTGGTDTQYF
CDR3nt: TGTGCCAGCAGTGGGCAGACAGGGGGAACAGATACGCAGTATTTT

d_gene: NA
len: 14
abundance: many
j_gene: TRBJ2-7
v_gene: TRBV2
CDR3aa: CASSEGGADYEQYF
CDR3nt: TGTGCCAGCAGTGAGGGGGGAGCGGACTACGAGCAGTACTTC

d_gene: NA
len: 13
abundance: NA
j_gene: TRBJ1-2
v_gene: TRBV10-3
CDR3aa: CASSRDGSGGYTF
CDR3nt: TGTGCCAGCAGCCGGGACGGGTCCGGGGGCTACACCTTC

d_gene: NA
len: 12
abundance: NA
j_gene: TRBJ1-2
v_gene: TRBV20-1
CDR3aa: CSGLQGIDGYTF
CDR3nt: TGCAGTGGTCTGCAGGGTATCGATGGCTACACCTTC

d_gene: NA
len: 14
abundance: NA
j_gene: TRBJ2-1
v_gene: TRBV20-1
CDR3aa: CSAQGRTWGNEQFF
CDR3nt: TGCAGTGCTCAGGGGAGGACATGGGGTAATGAGCAGTTCTTC

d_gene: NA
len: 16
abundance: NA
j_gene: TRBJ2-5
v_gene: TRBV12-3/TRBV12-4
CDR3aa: CASRRAVAMSQETQYF
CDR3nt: TGTGCCAGCAGGCGGGCCGTGGCGATGAGTCAAGAGACCCAGTACTTC

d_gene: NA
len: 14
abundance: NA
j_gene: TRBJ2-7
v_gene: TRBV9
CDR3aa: CASRPGPGRYEQYF
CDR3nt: TGTGCCAGTAGACCGGGACCGGGACGATACGAGCAGTACTTC

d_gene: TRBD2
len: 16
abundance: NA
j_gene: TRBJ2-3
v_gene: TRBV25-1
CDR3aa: CASSSVAGGRSDTQYF
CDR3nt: TGTGCCAGCAGCTCCGTAGCGGGGGGGCGGTCAGATACGCAGTATTTT

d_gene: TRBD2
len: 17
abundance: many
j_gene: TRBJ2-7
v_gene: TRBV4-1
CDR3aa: CASSQVQRLAGSYEQYF
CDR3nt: TGCGCCAGCAGCCAAGTCCAAAGACTAGCGGGCTCCTACGAGCAGTACTTC

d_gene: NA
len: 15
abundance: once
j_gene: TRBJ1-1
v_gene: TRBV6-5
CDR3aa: CGSSAYGTLNTEAFF
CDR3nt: TGTGGCAGCAGTGCCTATGGGACACTAAACACTGAAGCTTTCTTC

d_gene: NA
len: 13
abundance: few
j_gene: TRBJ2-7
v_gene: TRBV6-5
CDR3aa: CAINSGGLYEQYF
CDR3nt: TGTGCCATCAACTCCGGTGGCCTTTACGAGCAGTACTTC

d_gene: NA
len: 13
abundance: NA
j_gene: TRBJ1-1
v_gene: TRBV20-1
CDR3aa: CSASRQANTEAFF
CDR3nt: TGCAGTGCTAGCCGGCAGGCCAACACTGAAGCTTTCTTT

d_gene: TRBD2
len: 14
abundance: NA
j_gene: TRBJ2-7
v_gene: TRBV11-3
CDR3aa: CASTIAGFNVEQYF
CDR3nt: TGTGCCAGCACCATAGCGGGATTTAATGTCGAGCAGTACTTC

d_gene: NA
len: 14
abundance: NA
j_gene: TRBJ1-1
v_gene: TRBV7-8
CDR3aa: CASSLGQQNTEAFF
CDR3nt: TGTGCCAGCAGCTTAGGACAGCAGAACACTGAAGCTTTCTTT

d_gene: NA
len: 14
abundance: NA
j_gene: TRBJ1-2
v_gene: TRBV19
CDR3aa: CASSESGFYYGYTF
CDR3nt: TGTGCCAGTAGTGAATCAGGATTCTACTATGGCTACACCTTC

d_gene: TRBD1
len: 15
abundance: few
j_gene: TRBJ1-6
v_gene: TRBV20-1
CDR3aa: CSASGGQGAGSPLHF
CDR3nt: TGCAGTGCTAGTGGCGGACAGGGGGCAGGTTCACCCCTCCACTTT

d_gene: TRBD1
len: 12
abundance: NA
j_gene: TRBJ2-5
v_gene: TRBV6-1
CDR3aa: CVLGNRGETQYF
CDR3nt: TGTGTTCTAGGAAACAGGGGAGAGACCCAGTACTTC

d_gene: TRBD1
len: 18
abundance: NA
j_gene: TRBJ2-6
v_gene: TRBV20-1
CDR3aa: CSARRTGAGDSGANVLTF
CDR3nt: TGCAGTGCTAGGAGGACAGGGGCTGGAGACTCTGGGGCCAACGTCCTGACTTTC

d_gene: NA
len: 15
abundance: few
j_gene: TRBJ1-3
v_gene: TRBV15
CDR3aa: CATSGYRFSGNTIYF
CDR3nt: TGTGCCACCAGCGGCTACAGGTTTTCTGGAAACACCATATATTTT

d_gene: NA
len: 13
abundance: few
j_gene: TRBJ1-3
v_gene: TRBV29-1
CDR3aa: CSVSDSPGNTIYF
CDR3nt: TGCAGCGTTTCGGACAGTCCTGGAAACACCATATATTTT

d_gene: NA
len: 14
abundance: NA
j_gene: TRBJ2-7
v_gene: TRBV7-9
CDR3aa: CASSLAGQSYEQYF
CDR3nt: TGTGCCAGCAGCTTAGCGGGACAATCCTACGAGCAGTACTTC

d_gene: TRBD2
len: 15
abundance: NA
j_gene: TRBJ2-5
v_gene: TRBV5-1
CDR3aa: CASSEGLAGRETQYF
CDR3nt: TGTGCCAGCAGCGAGGGACTAGCGGGACGAGAGACCCAGTACTTC

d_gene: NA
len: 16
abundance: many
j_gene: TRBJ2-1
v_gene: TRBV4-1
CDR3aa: CASSQGLSGGYNEQFF
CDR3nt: TGCGCCAGCAGCCAAGGCCTCAGTGGGGGCTACAATGAGCAGTTCTTC

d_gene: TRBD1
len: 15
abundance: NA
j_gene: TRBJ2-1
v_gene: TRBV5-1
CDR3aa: CASSHGTGGYNEQFF
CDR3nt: TGCGCCAGCAGCCACGGGACAGGGGGATACAATGAGCAGTTCTTC

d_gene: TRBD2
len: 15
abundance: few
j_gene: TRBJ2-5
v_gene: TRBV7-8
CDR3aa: CASSLRTSGQETQYF
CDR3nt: TGTGCCAGCAGCTTAAGGACTAGCGGCCAAGAGACCCAGTACTTC

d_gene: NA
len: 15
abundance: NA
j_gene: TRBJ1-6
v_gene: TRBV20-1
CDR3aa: CSAGSGRADNSPLHF
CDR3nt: TGCAGTGCTGGGAGCGGGAGGGCTGACAATTCACCCCTCCACTTT

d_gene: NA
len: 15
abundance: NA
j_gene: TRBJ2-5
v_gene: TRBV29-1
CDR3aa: CSVEEGRQTKETQYF
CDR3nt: TGCAGCGTTGAAGAAGGGAGACAGACCAAAGAGACCCAGTACTTC